This record looks at one T cell receptor (beta chain) sequence and its context. Its target is unknown. A second PCR of 7 to 11 cycles used a sample-barcoded 5' primer and a J-beta primer mix. One entry per CDR3 protein results from TCRdb running MiXCR on the 5' RACE reads. The table records 500,000 to 650,000 distinct CDR3 sequences, about 27% of them present only once. Germline CDR1 and CDR2: LGHDT and YNNKEL (reference sequence). The CDR3 length is 13 residues. The V gene lost 6 bases and the J gene lost 3 bases, with 6 bases spanning the gap. The data originate from a study of blood T cells in healthy people across ages. Findings of the study overall: Both higher diversity and more naive CD4+ cells marked long-lived donors when set against aged donors. Expanded clonotype shifts may have been confounded, as the donors had an unknown CMV status.

This same sample was also taken into another study, of T cells of mothers and their children. That source notes: Each child gave some 3 million TCR beta CDR3 reads (each mother, over 8.5 million).

This sequence originates from a boy aged 2 to 9 in good health. Sequencing was carried out using blood. The chain recombines TRBV3-1 with TRBJ1-6, with a tentative D call TRBD1 (6 bases). The CDR3 protein is CASRQGYNSPLHF. Written as DNA, the CDR3 is TGTGCCAGCAGACAGGGCTATAATTCACCCCTCCACTTT.